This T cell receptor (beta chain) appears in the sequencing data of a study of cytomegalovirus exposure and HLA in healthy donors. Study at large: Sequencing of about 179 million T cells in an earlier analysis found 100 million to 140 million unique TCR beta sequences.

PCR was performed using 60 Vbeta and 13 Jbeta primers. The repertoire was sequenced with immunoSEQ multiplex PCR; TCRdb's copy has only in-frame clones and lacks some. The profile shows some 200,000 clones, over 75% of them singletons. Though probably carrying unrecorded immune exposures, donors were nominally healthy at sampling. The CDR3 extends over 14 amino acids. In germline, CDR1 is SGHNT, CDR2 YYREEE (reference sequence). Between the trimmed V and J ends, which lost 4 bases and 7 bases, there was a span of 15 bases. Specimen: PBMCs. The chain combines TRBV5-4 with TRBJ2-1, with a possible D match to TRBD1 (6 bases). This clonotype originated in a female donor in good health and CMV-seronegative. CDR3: CASSPKGQRNEQFF. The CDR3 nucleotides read TGTGCCAGCAGCCCGAAAGGACAGCGGAATGAGCAGTTCTTC.